The 24 T cell receptor beta chains in this list originate from one sample, sequenced in a study of circulating and synovial CD4+ cells in juvenile arthritis. Assay used: immunoSEQ multiplex PCR; TCRdb lists only in-frame clones, some missing. In the table there are some 33,000 clones, approximately 93% of which are singletons. The sequencing sample was made of CD4+ T cells from blood. The receptors derive from a human donor with juvenile idiopathic arthritis.

This chain uses TRBV11-2 with TRBJ1-1; perhaps TRBD1 as D (5 bases). Per the germline V gene, CDR1 is SGHAT and CDR2 is FQNNGV. Trimming stripped 4 bases from V and 6 bases from J, with 15 bases between. CDR3 size: 14 residues. The CDR3 sequence is CASSSEGVGAEAFF. The DNA of the CDR3 is TGTGCCAGCAGCTCAGAAGGGGTAGGAGCTGAAGCTTTCTTT.

This chain links TRBV6-6 with TRBJ2-6; the D gene is possibly TRBD2 (5 bases). Germline-derived CDR1 and CDR2 are MNHNY and SVGAGI (reference sequence). Between the trimmed V and J ends, which lost 2 bases and 0 bases, there was a span of 8 bases. There are 16 residues in the CDR3. Here the CDR3 DNA reads TGTGCCAGCAGTTACGGAGGCAACTCTGGGGCCAACGTCCTGACTTTC. Amino acids: CASSYGGNSGANVLTF.

J is TRBJ2-5 and V is TRBV6-5, with 9 positions matching TRBD2. Germline CDR1 MNHEY, CDR2 SVGAGI. V gave up 6 bases and J gave up 0 bases; unmatched junction bases: 5. The CDR3 runs to 15 residues. CDR3 sequence (DNA): TGTGCCAGCAGGAGACTAGCGGAGCACCAAGAGACCCAGTACTTC. This translates into CASRRLAEHQETQYF.

The rearrangement links TRBV7-2 to TRBJ1-2, with D maybe TRBD1 (6 bases). Germline V lookup: CDR1 SGHTA, CDR2 FQGNSA. V lost 4 bases and J lost 0, with 6 bases in between. The CDR3 spans 13 residues. The CDR3 coding sequence is TGTGCCAGCAGCTACAGGGCTAACTATGGCTACACCTTC. Translated, it gives CASSYRANYGYTF.

This chain's CDR3 is CASSDIRQGPNYGYTF. The CDR3 nucleotides read TGTGCCAGCAGTGATATTCGACAGGGTCCTAACTATGGCTACACCTTC. The chain employs TRBV25-1 and TRBJ1-2; 7 bases align to TRBD1. The length of the CDR3 is 16 residues. Trimming cost V 3 bases and J 0 bases; bases outside gene matches: 7. Germline V gene data show CDR1 as MGHDK and CDR2 as SYGVNS.

The chain combines TRBV6-1 with TRBJ2-1; no definite D call. V lost 2 bases to trimming and J lost 1 base, with 6 bases between them. CDR1 is MNHNS, CDR2 SASEGT, per germline. The CDR3 contains 14 residues. The CDR3 loop is CASSERVSYNEQFF. The DNA of the CDR3 is TGTGCCAGCAGTGAACGGGTGTCCTACAATGAGCAGTTCTTC.

The genes are TRBV18 and TRBJ2-3; 10 bases align to TRBD1. CDR1 and CDR2 (germline): KGHSH, LQKENI. This CDR3 is 16 amino acids long. V shed 3 bases and J 0 bases; nucleotides not matched to a gene: 3. CDR3 sequence reads: CASSPGTGASTDTQYF. CDR3 nucleotide sequence: TGTGCCAGCTCACCGGGGACAGGGGCGAGCACAGATACGCAGTATTTT.

The chain uses TRBV5-5 and TRBJ1-6; TRBD1 aligns across 8 bases. V was pared by 7 bases and J by 5 bases, with 5 bases of the junction left unmatched. The germline V gene encodes CDR1 SGHKS and CDR2 YYEKEE (reference sequence). The CDR3 contains 14 residues. The CDR3 bases are TGTGCCAGCGCCAGGGGGCGGGATAATTCACCCCTCCACTTT. Translation: CASARGRDNSPLHF.

This clone was picked up one time. The CDR3 DNA is TGTGCCAGCAGCACCGGGGTTTATAGCAATCAGCCCCAGCATTTT. This sequence encodes CASSTGVYSNQPQHF. The chain joins TRBV5-6 to TRBJ1-5; D gene ambiguous. The V gene's germline CDR1 is SGHDT and CDR2 YYEEEE. This CDR3 is built from 15 residues. V was shortened by 4 bases and J by 0 bases, with 11 bases between the two germline ends.

The J gene is TRBJ2-7, the V gene TRBV28; 9 bases match TRBD1. There are 15 residues in the CDR3. Germline values: CDR1 MDHEN, CDR2 SYDVKM. After removal of 5 bases from V and 3 bases from J, the junction contained 8 bases not matched to a gene. Written as DNA, the CDR3 is TGTGCCAGCAGTAGTCTCGGGACAGGGCACTACGAGCAGTACTTC. Residues: CASSSLGTGHYEQYF.

The table lists this clone with a few counts. The chain employs TRBV7-9 and TRBJ1-5, with 8 nucleotides matching TRBD1. Germline lookup yields CDR1 SEHNR and CDR2 FQNEAQ (reference sequence). CDR3 length: 14 residues. V trimming: 3 bases; J trimming: 4 bases; junction bases outside the gene matches: 2. The CDR3 spells CASSLDRVNQPQHF. In DNA form, the CDR3 reads TGTGCCAGCAGCTTGGACAGGGTAAATCAGCCCCAGCATTTT.

The chain has TRBV4-1 and TRBJ2-7; 11 bases agree with TRBD2. V shed 9 bases and J 2 bases; nucleotides not matched to a gene: 9. CDR1 and CDR2 from the germline V gene are MGHRA and YSYEKL. The CDR3 consists of 15 residues. CDR3 residues: CASESGTSGAYEQYF. CDR3 in DNA: TGCGCCAGTGAATCCGGGACTAGCGGAGCCTACGAGCAGTACTTC.

The V call is TRBV29-1, the J call TRBJ1-2; no definite D call. This CDR3 has 14 residues. Germline V CDR1 and CDR2: SQVTM, ANQGSEA. Deletions cut 1 base from V and 2 bases from J, with 11 bases between. This CDR3 reads CSVEGQALNYGYTF. In nucleotides, the CDR3 is TGCAGCGTTGAAGGGCAGGCTCTGAACTATGGCTACACCTTC.

Worth noting for this clone: The sample contains more than one DNA sequence encoding this CDR3. The chain recombines TRBV5-1 with TRBJ1-6, with 10 bases that match TRBD1. V was pared by 4 bases and J by 13 bases, with 8 bases of the junction left unmatched. CDR1 is SGHRS, CDR2 YFSETQ, per germline. The CDR3 totals 14 residues. The CDR3 here is CASSLGQGGSPLHF. The CDR3 DNA reads as TGCGCCAGCAGCCTAGGACAGGGGGGTTCCCCCCTCCACTTT.

The gene calls are TRBV7-2 and TRBJ2-3; 9 bases line up with TRBD2. Germline loops: CDR1 SGHTA, CDR2 FQGNSA. CDR3 length equals 17 residues. V shed 5 bases, J shed 4 bases, and the junction held 13 bases outside the gene matches. As DNA, the CDR3 is TGTGCCAGCAGCCCGTGGGGAGCGGGGGGACGGTCAGATACGCAGTATTTT. Translating gives CASSPWGAGGRSDTQYF. The whole variable domain, remainder taken from reference TRBV7-2 and TRBJ2-3, is GAGVSQSPSNKVTEKGKDVELRCDPISGHTALYWYRQSLGQGLEFLIYFQGNSAPDKSGLPSDRFSAERTGGSVSTLTIQRTQQEDSAVYLCASSPWGAGGRSDTQYFGPGTRLTVL.

The gene calls are TRBV7-3 and TRBJ2-2; perhaps TRBD1 as D (5 bases). The CDR3 runs to 15 residues. V lost 3 bases and J lost 7, with 15 bases in between. Germline values: CDR1 SGHTA, CDR2 FQGTGA. CDR3 DNA: TGTGCCAGCAGCTTCAGGCAGGGTGGTTACGGGGAGCTGTTTTTT. Encoded protein: CASSFRQGGYGELFF.

V is TRBV7-3 and J is TRBJ2-1, with D tentatively TRBD1 (6 bases). The germline CDR1 and CDR2 sequences are SGHTA and FQGTGA. Between the trimmed V and J ends, which lost 2 bases and 4 bases, there was a span of 12 bases. The CDR3 runs to 15 residues. The DNA for the CDR3 is TGTGCCAGCAGCTTACGGTCAGGGGAGTACAATGAGCAGTTCTTC. Its translation: CASSLRSGEYNEQFF.

This clone was detected only a few times. The chain is built from TRBV19 and TRBJ1-1; D is unclear. The CDR3 consists of 14 residues. Germline V lookup: CDR1 LNHDA, CDR2 SQIVND (reference sequence). The CDR3 reads CASTLPSMNTEAFF. Here the CDR3 DNA reads TGTGCAAGCACCCTCCCGAGTATGAACACTGAAGCTTTCTTT. Looking up the rest from reference TRBV19 and TRBJ1-1 gives the full variable domain: DGGITQSPKYLFRKEGQNVTLSCEQNLNHDAMYWYRQDPGQGLRLIYYSQIVNDFQKGDIAEGYSVSREKKESFPLTVTSAQKNPTAFYLCASTLPSMNTEAFFGQGTRLTVV.

This rearrangement joins TRBV10-3 to TRBJ1-3, with D tentatively TRBD1 (5 bases). The CDR3 totals 14 residues. CDR1 and CDR2 from the germline V gene are ENHRY and SYGVKD. Trimming took 11 bases from V and 0 from J, leaving 14 bases between them. This chain's CDR3 is CAARGGSSGNTIYF. CDR3 bases: TGTGCCGCCCGGGGGGGGAGCTCTGGAAACACCATATATTTT.

This chain links TRBV11-1 with TRBJ2-7; 7 positions match TRBD1. Germline-derived CDR1 and CDR2 are SGHAT and FQDESV (reference sequence). After removal of 4 bases from V and 3 bases from J, the junction contained 9 bases not matched to a gene. The CDR3 loop spans 15 amino acids. The CDR3 nucleotides are TGTGCCAGCAGCTCTTCGGGCAGGGGGTTCTACGAGCAGTACTTC. It encodes CASSSSGRGFYEQYF.

The chain joins TRBV19 to TRBJ1-5, with D maybe TRBD1 (6 bases). The V gene lost 5 bases and the J gene lost 1 base, with 12 bases spanning the gap. The CDR3 has 15 amino acids. Germline loops: CDR1 LNHDA, CDR2 SQIVND (reference sequence). This chain's CDR3 is CASSLPGVSNQPQHF. As DNA, the CDR3 is TGTGCCAGTAGTCTCCCAGGGGTGAGCAATCAGCCCCAGCATTTT.

The rearrangement uses TRBV30 and TRBJ2-6, with D perhaps TRBD1 (5 bases). CDR1 is GTSNPN, CDR2 SVGIG, per germline (reference sequence). CDR3 length: 15 amino acids. Between the trimmed V and J ends, which lost 1 base and 4 bases, there was a span of 11 bases. The CDR3 DNA sequence: TGTGCCTGGAGTGAGGGGATTGTCGGGGCCAACGTCCTGACTTTC. Its protein is CAWSEGIVGANVLTF.

V and J are TRBV7-2 and TRBJ2-5, with 10 bases lining up with TRBD2. The CDR3 has 15 residues. With 2 bases clipped from V and 4 bases from J, the junction kept 4 bases outside the gene matches. Germline CDR1 SGHTA, CDR2 FQGNSA. The CDR3, as DNA: TGTGCCAGCAGCTTACAGCGGGGGGGCGGAGAGACCCAGTACTTC. Translated: CASSLQRGGGETQYF.

In the case of this clone: Mismatch with germline at one junction end may stem from a read error. Other nucleotide sequences from this sample produce the same CDR3. The rearrangement uses TRBV7-8 and TRBJ1-6, with D possibly TRBD1 on 5 matching bases. The CDR3 is 15 residues long. The germline gives CDR1 SGHVS, CDR2 FQNEAQ. The CDR3 nucleotides read TGTGCCAGCAGCTTAGTAAGGGGCAGCAATTCCCCCCTCCACTTT. It specifies CASSLVRGSNSPLHF.